This T cell receptor (beta chain) stems from a study of cytomegalovirus exposure and HLA in healthy donors. The study, taken as a whole, reports: In vitro assays verified that a few CMV-associated chains recognized CMV antigens specifically. Researchers catalogued some 160 TCR beta chains as cytomegalovirus-associated. In the roughly 120 validation repertoires, a later analysis found that first-cohort TCR clusters tended to co-occur.

This CDR3 is 16 amino acids long. Looked up from germline, CDR1 is MNHEY and CDR2 is SMNVEV (reference sequence). V lost 4 bases and J 2 bases, leaving 18 bases between the germline ends. Worth noting for this clone: Its antigen is unidentified.

Assay: immunoSEQ multiplex PCR; the TCRdb copy retains only in-frame clones and omits some. The sample carries more than 50,000 clones, 90% to 95% recorded once. The receptor comes from a man younger than 30 in good health and CMV-seronegative. The material sequenced was PBMCs. The chain links TRBV27 to TRBJ2-7, with D tentatively TRBD2 (6 bases). The CDR3 is CASSSSPSVGPYEQYF. Written as DNA, the CDR3 is TGTGCCAGCAGTTCCTCCCCTAGCGTTGGGCCCTACGAGCAGTACTTC.